This T cell receptor beta chain was obtained from a study of CD8 T cells in Susac syndrome. RNA amounts of roughly 0.5 to 1 ug underwent reverse transcription with random hexamers. immunoSEQ multiplex PCR amplified TCR beta CDR3 across 54 Vbeta, 13 Jbeta. MiXCR, applied by TCRdb to the immunoSEQ multiplex PCR reads, yields one record per CDR3 protein. Seen here are approximately 150,000 distinct CDR3 sequences, just over 90% observed once, and the top ten hold more than 0.11%. Germline CDR1 reads MNHEY; CDR2 reads SMNVEV (reference sequence). The CDR3 length is 14 residues. V was shortened by 4 bases and J by 5 bases, with 14 bases between the two germline ends.

Source material: CD4+ T cells from PBMCs. The chain carries TRBV27 and TRBJ1-1, with no clear D. This clonotype was obtained from a human donor in good health. CDR3 in amino acids: CASSSKDLGTEAFF. CDR3 DNA: TGTGCCAGCAGTTCCAAGGACCTCGGGACTGAAGCTTTCTTT.